These T cell receptor beta chains were read from a single sample in a study of blood T cell repertoires in COVID-19. The protocol was immunoSEQ multiplex PCR, while the TCRdb copy is restricted to in-frame clones and leaves out a portion. This table has around 56,000 clones, roughly 90% appearing once. Sequenced input: peripheral blood. The receptors were sampled from a human donor in a cohort sampled during active COVID-19. CDR3s include the opening cysteine and the closing phenylalanine or tryptophan. Fields, in order: CDR3 length, clone size, J gene, V gene, D gene, CDR3 DNA, CDR3 protein. A D gene is named only where the DNA matches it firmly. Clone size, where shown, is once, few, many, or a class for clones that have expanded.

>14|NA|TRBJ1-1|TRBV4-3|TRBD1
TGCGCCAGCAACTCACACAGGGGTGGCACTGAAGCTTTCTTT
CASNSHRGGTEAFF
>14|NA|TRBJ2-2|TRBV4-3|NA
TGCGCCAGCAGACGACAGGACGGACCCGGGGAGCTGTTTTTT
CASRRQDGPGELFF
>10|NA|TRBJ1-2|TRBV6-6|NA
TGTGCCGGGGGGGCTTGGGGCTACACCTTC
CAGGAWGYTF
>15|NA|TRBJ2-1|TRBV15|NA
TGTGCCACCAGCAGAGATCTGGCCAAGGCAGGGGAGCAGTTCTTC
CATSRDLAKAGEQFF
>15|NA|TRBJ2-5|TRBV2|NA
TGTGCCAGCACGCCCAATAGACCCACCGGGGAGACCCAGTACTTC
CASTPNRPTGETQYF
>13|NA|TRBJ1-2|TRBV4-3|TRBD1
TGCGCCAGCAGCCATCCTACAGGGGATGGCTACACCTTC
CASSHPTGDGYTF
>15|NA|TRBJ2-7|TRBV7-2|NA
TGTGCCAGCAGCTTGCGGTTAGGTGGTGCCGGCGAGCAGTACTTC
CASSLRLGGAGEQYF
>15|NA|TRBJ1-2|TRBV18|TRBD1
TGTGCCAGCTCACCCGCGGGACAGGGAGACTATGGCTACACCTTC
CASSPAGQGDYGYTF
>16|NA|TRBJ1-1|TRBV21-1|NA
TGTGCCAGCAGCCGGGACAGGGTAAAGGGGAGGACTGAAGCTTTCTTT
CASSRDRVKGRTEAFF
>17|NA|TRBJ2-1|TRBV27|NA
TGTGCCAGCAGTTCCGACCGATTACTAGCTGGGCTGGGTGAGCAGTTCTTC
CASSSDRLLAGLGEQFF
>13|NA|TRBJ2-7|TRBV6-6|NA
TGTGCCAGCAGTTACACGGGTACCTACGAGCAGTACTTC
CASSYTGTYEQYF
>15|NA|TRBJ1-2|TRBV19|TRBD1
TGTGCCAGTAGTATCCGGGACAGGGAAACCTATGGCTACACCTTC
CASSIRDRETYGYTF
>14|NA|TRBJ1-2|TRBV4-3|NA
TGCGCCAGCAGCACGGACAGAGGTAACTATGGCTACACCTTC
CASSTDRGNYGYTF
>15|few|TRBJ1-2|TRBV18|TRBD1
TGTGCCAGCTCACCTGGACAGGGGGCAAGCTATGGCTACACCTTC
CASSPGQGASYGYTF
>13|NA|TRBJ2-7|TRBV29-1|NA
TGCAGCGTGACTGACAGTACCTCCTACGAGCAGTACTTC
CSVTDSTSYEQYF
>16|once|TRBJ2-5|TRBV10-2|NA
TGCGCCAGCAGGAGTGCAGGGGGGCTGACTCGGGAGACCCAGTACTTC
CASRSAGGLTRETQYF
>13|NA|TRBJ1-1|TRBV5-1|NA
TGCGCCAGCAGCTTGGTGTCCGGGACAGAAGCTTTCTTT
CASSLVSGTEAFF
>13|NA|TRBJ2-3|TRBV3-1/TRBV3-2|TRBD2
TGTGCCAGCGCTCCGGGACTAGCTTATACGCAGTATTTT
CASAPGLAYTQYF
>15|NA|TRBJ2-5|TRBV6-5|TRBD2
TGTGCCAGCAGTTTCCGGACTAGCGGGGTTGAGACCCAGTACTTC
CASSFRTSGVETQYF
>15|NA|TRBJ1-1|TRBV18|NA
TGTGCCAGCTCACTAGGGGTGGGGATCTACACTGAAGCTTTCTTT
CASSLGVGIYTEAFF
>17|once|TRBJ1-3|TRBV7-6|NA
TGTGCCAGCAGCTTATCTTCCAGCGATTTCTCTGGAAACACCATATATTTT
CASSLSSSDFSGNTIYF
>16|NA|TRBJ2-3|TRBV27|TRBD2
TGTGCCAGCAGTTCAGGGACTAGCGGGGACACAGATACGCAGTATTTT
CASSSGTSGDTDTQYF
>16|NA|TRBJ2-2|TRBV6-4|TRBD2
TGTGCCAGCAGTTACACTAGCGGGGGCCGCACCGGGGAGCTGTTTTTT
CASSYTSGGRTGELFF
>20|few|TRBJ2-4|TRBV4-3|TRBD1
TGCGCCAGCAGCCAAGACAGGACAGGCGGATTCGGGGTCGCCAAAAACATTCAGTACTTC
CASSQDRTGGFGVAKNIQYF
>15|few|TRBJ1-6|TRBV4-2|TRBD1
TGTGCCAGCAGGGAAAGACAGGGAATAGGATCACCCCTCCACTTT
CASRERQGIGSPLHF
>13|NA|TRBJ1-3|TRBV6-6|NA
TGTGCCAGCATGAGGGACTCTGGAAACACCATATATTTT
CASMRDSGNTIYF
>12|NA|TRBJ1-2|TRBV5-1|NA
TGCGCCAGCAGCTTGGATCGGTATGGCTACACCTTC
CASSLDRYGYTF